Included here is one T cell receptor beta chain sequence, with context. The antigen is not known. This entry comes from a study of cytomegalovirus exposure and HLA in healthy donors. Study outcomes and limitations: Most TCR beta V segments were productive about 87% or about 30% of the time in an earlier analysis. Reportedly, fewer N-insertions than the approximately 680-donor mean appeared in an Asian-associated ancestry cluster in a later analysis. It emerged from a later analysis that several of the most significant clusters appeared to be linked to common viral pathogens.

At collection, donors were nominally healthy, but unrecorded immune exposures were probable. J was trimmed by 9 bases and V by 4 bases; bases with no gene match: 14. CDR1 and CDR2 (germline): LNHDA, SQIVND (reference sequence). The CDR3 covers 16 residues. It was with 60 Vbeta and 13 Jbeta primers that the PCR ran. Here immunoSEQ multiplex PCR was the method, and the copy in TCRdb shows in-frame clones only, minus some. The repertoire consists of about 85,000 clones, with roughly three fifths occurring once and the leading ten covering around 4.2%. The sequenced sample was PBMCs. The sequence derives from a man between 25 and 39 years old in good health and CMV-seronegative. The chain combines TRBV19 with TRBJ1-5; 8 bases are shared with TRBD1. The CDR3 nucleotides are TGTGCCAGTAGTAAGCTGGGGACAGGTCCTATTTGGCCCCAGCATTTT. Amino acids: CASSKLGTGPIWPQHF.